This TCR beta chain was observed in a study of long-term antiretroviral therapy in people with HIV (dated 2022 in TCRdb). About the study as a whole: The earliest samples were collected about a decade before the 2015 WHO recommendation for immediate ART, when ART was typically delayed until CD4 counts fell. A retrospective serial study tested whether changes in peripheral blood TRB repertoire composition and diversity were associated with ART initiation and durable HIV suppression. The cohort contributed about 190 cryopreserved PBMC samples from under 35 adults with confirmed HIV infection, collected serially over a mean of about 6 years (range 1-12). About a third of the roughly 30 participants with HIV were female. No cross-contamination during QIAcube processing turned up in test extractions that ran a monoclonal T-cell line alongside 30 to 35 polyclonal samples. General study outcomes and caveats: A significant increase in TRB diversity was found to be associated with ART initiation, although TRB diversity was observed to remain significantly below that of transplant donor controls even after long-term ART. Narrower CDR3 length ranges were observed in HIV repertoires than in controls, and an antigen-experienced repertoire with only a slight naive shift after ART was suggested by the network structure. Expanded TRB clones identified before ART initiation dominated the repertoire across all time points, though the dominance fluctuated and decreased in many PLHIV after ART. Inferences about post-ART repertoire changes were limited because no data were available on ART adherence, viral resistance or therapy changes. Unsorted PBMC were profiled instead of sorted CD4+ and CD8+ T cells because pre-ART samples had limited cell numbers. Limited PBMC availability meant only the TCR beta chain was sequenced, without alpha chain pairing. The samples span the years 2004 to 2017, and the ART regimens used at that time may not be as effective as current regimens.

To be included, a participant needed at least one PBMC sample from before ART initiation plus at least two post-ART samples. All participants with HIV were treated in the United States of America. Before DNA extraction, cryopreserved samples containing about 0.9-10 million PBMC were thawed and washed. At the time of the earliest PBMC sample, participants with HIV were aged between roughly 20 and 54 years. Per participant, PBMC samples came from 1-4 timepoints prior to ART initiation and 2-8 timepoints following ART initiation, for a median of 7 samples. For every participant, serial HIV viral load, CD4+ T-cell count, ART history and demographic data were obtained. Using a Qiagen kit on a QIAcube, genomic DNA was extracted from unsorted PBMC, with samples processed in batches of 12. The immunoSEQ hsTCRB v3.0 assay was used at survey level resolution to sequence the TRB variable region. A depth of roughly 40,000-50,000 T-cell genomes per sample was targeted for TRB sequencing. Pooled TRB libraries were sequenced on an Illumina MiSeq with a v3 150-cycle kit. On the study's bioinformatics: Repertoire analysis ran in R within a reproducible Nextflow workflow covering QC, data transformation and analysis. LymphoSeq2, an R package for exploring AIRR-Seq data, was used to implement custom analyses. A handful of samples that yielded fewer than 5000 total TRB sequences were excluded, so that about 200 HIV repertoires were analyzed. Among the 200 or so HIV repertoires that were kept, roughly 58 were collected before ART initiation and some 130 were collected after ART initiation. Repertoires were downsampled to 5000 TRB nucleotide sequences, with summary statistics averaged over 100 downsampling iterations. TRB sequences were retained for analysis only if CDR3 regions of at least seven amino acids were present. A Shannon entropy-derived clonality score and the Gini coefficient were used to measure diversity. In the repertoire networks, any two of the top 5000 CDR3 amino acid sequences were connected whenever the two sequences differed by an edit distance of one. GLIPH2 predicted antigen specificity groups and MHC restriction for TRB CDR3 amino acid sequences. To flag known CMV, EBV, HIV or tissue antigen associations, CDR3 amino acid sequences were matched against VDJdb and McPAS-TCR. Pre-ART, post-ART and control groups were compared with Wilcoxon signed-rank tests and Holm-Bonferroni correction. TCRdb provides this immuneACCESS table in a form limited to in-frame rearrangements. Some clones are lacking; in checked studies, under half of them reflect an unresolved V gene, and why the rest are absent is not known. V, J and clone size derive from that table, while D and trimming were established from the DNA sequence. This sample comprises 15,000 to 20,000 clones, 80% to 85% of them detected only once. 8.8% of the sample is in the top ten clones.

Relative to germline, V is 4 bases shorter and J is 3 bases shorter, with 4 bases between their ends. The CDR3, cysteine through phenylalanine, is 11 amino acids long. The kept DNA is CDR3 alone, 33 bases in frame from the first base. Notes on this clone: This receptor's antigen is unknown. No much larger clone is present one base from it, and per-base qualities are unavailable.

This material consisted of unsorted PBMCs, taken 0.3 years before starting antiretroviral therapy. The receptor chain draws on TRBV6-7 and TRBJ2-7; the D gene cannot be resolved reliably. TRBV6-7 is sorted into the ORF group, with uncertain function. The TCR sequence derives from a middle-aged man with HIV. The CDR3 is CASSSDYEQYF. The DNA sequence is TGTGCCAGCAGTTCCGACTACGAGCAGTACTTC.